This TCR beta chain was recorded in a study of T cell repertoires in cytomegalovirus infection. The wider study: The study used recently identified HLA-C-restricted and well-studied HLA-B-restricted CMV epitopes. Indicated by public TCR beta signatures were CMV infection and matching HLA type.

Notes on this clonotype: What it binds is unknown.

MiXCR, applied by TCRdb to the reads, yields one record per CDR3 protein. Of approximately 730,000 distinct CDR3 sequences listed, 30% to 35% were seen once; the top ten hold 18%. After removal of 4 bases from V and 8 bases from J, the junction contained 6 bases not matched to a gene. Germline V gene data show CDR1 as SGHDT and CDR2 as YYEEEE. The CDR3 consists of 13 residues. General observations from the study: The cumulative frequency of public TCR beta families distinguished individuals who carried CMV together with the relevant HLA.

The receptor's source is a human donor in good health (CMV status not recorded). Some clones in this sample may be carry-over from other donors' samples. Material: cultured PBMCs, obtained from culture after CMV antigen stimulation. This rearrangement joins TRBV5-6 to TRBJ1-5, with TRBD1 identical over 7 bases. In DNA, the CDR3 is TGTGCCAGCAGCAGACAGGGTTTGGAGCCCCAGCATTTT. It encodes CASSRQGLEPQHF.